This T cell receptor (beta chain) was found in a study of siplizumab effects on memory and regulatory T cells (dated by TCRdb to the late 2010s). About the investigation overall: The study looked at the effect of siplizumab, an anti-CD2 antibody, on alloreactive T-cell subsets in allogeneic mixed lymphocyte reactions made from human PBMCs.

Library preparation employed the immunoSEQ multiplex PCR assay. Each sample had some 9.7 x 10^4 TCR templates assayed by the deep sequencing platform. Genomic DNA extracted from sorted T cells was used for TCRbeta CDR3 sequencing. In the source study's methods: The R programming language was used for clonal analysis of TCRbeta CDR3 data. Alloreactive CD4+ and CD8+ clones were defined by comparing unstimulated samples with post-reaction CFSE-low samples. Regulatory or non-regulatory origin of alloreactive CD4+ clones was assigned by matching sequences to the sorted unstimulated Treg and non-Treg repertoires. TCRdb took this table from immuneACCESS and kept in-frame rearrangements with V and J called. Such tables lack part of the clones; where checked against another copy, unresolved V genes explain under half of the gap, and the rest is unexplained. D and trimming come from the DNA, and the V and J calls and clone size come from that table. The sample data list 99,000 or so clones, and about 93% of these were observed just once. The ten largest make up 1% to 1.5% of the sample.

As regards this clone: The antigen this receptor binds is unknown. No base-level quality is on record; no much larger clone is a single base apart.

The paper's findings and limits, for the study overall: In reactions with siplizumab, an average of about 62% of mappable alloreactive CD4+ clones were Treg-derived, compared with roughly 26% in control reactions. Compared with memory T cells, unstimulated naive T cells appeared more diverse, and naive cells seemed to make a substantial contribution to the alloresponse. For roughly 75-97% of proliferating CD4+ or CD8+ clones, no naive or memory phenotype could be assigned. The cumulative frequency of alloreactive sequences that could be traced back to unstimulated CD4+ memory T cells was significantly reduced by siplizumab. Sequences below about 10^-5 frequency were poorly captured, so only a minor fraction of alloreactive clones could be mapped to unstimulated subsets. Whether proliferating Tregs from siplizumab cultures were suppressive was not functionally confirmed.

The germline V gene gives CDR1 as MGHRA and CDR2 as YSYEKL. V trim: 3 bases; J trim: 0 bases; unmatched bases: 5. Reading from cysteine to phenylalanine, the CDR3 counts 16 amino acids. The read is trimmed to its CDR3 DNA, 48 bases read in frame from base 1. TCRbeta CDR3 sequencing was performed on sorted unstimulated T cells and on proliferating T cells recovered from mixed lymphocyte reactions. Fresh whole blood from approximately ten HLA-typed healthy donors was used to isolate PBMCs. To map where alloreactive clones came from, unstimulated CD4+ non-regulatory T cells were FACS-sorted. The specimen was non-Treg CD4+ T cells sorted from blood. The intended sense of this specimen's cell subset or site label: FACS-sorted unstimulated CD4+ non-regulatory T cells. The sequence was obtained from a human donor in good health. This sequence uses TRBV4-1 and TRBJ2-5; 9 bases in the middle match TRBD1. The CDR3 protein is CASSHSGTGYQETQYF. The DNA sequence follows: TGCGCCAGCAGCCATTCAGGGACAGGGTACCAAGAGACCCAGTACTTC.